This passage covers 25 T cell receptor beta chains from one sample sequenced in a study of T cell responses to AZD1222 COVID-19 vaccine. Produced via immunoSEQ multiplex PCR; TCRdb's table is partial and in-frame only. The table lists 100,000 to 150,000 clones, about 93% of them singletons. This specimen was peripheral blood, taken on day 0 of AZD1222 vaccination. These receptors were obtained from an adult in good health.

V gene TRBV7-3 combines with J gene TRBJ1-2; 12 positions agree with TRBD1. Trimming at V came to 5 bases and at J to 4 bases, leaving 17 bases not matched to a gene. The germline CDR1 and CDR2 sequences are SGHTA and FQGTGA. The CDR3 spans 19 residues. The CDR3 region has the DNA TGTGCCAGCAGCCCCGAAAGAGGGACAGGGGGCGTCAGGAGCTATGGCTACACCTTC. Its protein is CASSPERGTGGVRSYGYTF.

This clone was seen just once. The CDR3 sequence is CASSPGGAPTDTQYF. CDR3 sequence (DNA): TGTGCCAGCAGCCCCGGGGGGGCACCCACAGATACGCAGTATTTT. The chain has TRBV9 and TRBJ2-3; 8 positions agree with TRBD2. The CDR3 sequence is 15 residues long. CDR1 and CDR2 (germline): SGDLS, YYNGEE. V lost 4 bases, J lost 2 bases, and 6 bases stayed unmatched.

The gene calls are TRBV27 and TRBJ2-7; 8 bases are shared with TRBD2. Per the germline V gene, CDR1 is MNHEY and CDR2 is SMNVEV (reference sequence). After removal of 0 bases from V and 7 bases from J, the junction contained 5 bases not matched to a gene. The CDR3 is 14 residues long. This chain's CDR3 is CASSLSSGVLEQYF. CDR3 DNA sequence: TGTGCCAGCAGTTTATCTAGCGGGGTTTTGGAGCAGTACTTC.

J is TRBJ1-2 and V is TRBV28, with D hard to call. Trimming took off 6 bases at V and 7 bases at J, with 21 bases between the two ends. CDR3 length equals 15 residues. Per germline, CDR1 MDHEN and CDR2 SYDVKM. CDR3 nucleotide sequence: TGTGCCAGCAGCTCACTTTCAACAGCGGTTTTTGGCTACACCTTC. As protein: CASSSLSTAVFGYTF.

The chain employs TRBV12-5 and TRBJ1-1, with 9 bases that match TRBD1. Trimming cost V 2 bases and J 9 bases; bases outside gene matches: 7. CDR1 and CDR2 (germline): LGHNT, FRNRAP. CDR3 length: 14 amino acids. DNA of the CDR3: TGTGCTAGTGGTTTGTCGGCCGGACAGGGGAAAGCTTTCTTT. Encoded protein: CASGLSAGQGKAFF.

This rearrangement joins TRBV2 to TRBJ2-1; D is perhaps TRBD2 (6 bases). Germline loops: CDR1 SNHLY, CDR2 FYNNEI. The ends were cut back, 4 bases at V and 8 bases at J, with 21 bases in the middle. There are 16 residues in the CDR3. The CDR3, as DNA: TGTGCCAGCAGTGTGGCGGGAAGGTTAGGCTCAGATGAGCAGTTCTTC. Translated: CASSVAGRLGSDEQFF.

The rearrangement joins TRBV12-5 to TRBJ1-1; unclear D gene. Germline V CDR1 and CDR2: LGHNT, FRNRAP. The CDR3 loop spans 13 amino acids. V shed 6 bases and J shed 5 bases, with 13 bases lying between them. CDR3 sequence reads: CASGEVYGTEAFF. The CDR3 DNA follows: TGTGCTAGTGGAGAGGTGTACGGGACTGAAGCTTTCTTT.

CDR3 region: CASSTSGDAATEAFF. The CDR3 nucleotides read TGTGCCAGCAGTACGTCAGGGGATGCGGCCACTGAAGCTTTCTTT. V and J are TRBV6-2 or TRBV6-3 and TRBJ1-1, with D perhaps matching TRBD1 (6 bases). The CDR3 is made up of 15 amino acids. Germline CDR1 and CDR2: MNHEY and SVGEGT. Trimming removed 5 bases at V and 4 bases at J, with 17 bases between.

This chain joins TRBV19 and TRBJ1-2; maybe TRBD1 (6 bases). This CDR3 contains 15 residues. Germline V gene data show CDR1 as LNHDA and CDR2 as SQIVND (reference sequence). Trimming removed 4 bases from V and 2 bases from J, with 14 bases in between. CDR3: CASSTTTGANYGYTF. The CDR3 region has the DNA TGTGCCAGTAGTACTACGACAGGAGCGAACTATGGCTACACCTTC.

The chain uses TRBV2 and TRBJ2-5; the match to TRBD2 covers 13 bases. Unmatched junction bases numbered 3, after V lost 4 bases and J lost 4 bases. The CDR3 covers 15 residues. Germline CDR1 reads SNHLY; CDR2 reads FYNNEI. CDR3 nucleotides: TGTGCCAGCAGTGGGACTAGCGGGGGCCGAGAGACCCAGTACTTC. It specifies CASSGTSGGRETQYF.

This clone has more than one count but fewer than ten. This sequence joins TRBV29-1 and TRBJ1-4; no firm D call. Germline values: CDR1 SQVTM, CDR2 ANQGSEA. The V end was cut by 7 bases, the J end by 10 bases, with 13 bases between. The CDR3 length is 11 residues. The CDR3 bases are TGCAGCGCCGGACTGGCCGGAAAACTGTTTTTT. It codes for CSAGLAGKLFF.

The CDR3 region is CASSISANTGELFF. The CDR3 coding sequence is TGTGCCAGTAGTATATCGGCCAATACCGGGGAGCTGTTTTTT. The chain uses TRBV19 and TRBJ2-2; no reliable D call. V lost 2 bases and J 5 bases, leaving 9 bases between the germline ends. This CDR3 region has 14 residues. The germline CDR1 and CDR2 sequences are LNHDA and SQIVND (reference sequence).

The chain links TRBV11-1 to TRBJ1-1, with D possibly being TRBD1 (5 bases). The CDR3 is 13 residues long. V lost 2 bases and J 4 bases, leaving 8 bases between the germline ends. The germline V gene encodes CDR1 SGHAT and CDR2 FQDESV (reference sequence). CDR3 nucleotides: TGTGCCAGCAGCTTAAAGGGGAGCACTGAAGCTTTCTTT. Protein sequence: CASSLKGSTEAFF.

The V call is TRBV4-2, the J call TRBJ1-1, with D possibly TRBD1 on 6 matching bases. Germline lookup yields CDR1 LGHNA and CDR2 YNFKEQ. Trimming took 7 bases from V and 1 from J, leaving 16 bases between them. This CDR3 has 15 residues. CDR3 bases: TGTGCCAGCACCCGGGGGGGCCGTTGGAACACTGAAGCTTTCTTT. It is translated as CASTRGGRWNTEAFF.

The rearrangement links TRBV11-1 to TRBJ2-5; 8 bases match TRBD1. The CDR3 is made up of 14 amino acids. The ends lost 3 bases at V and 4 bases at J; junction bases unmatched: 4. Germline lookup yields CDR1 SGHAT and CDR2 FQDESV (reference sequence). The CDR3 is CASSFGQGTETQYF. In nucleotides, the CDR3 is TGTGCCAGCAGCTTCGGACAGGGTACAGAGACCCAGTACTTC.

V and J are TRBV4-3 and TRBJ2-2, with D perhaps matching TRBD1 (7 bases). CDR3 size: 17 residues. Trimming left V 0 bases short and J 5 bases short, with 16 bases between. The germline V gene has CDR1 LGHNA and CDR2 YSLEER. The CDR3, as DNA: TGCGCCAGCAGCCAAGATAGGGGGGACAGCCAAACCGGGGAGCTGTTTTTT. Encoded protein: CASSQDRGDSQTGELFF.

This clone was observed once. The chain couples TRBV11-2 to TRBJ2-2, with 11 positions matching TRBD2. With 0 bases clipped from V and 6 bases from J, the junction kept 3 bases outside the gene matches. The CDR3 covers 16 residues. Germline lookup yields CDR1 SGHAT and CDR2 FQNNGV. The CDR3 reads CASSLELAGVAGELFF. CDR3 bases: TGTGCCAGCAGCTTAGAACTAGCGGGAGTGGCCGGGGAGCTGTTTTTT.

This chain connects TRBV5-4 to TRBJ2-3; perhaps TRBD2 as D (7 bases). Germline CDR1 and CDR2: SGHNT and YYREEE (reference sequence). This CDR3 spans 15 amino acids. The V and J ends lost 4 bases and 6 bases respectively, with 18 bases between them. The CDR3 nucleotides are TGTGCCAGCAGCCTGGGAGGGCCAGGGGTCGATACGCAGTATTTT. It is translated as CASSLGGPGVDTQYF.

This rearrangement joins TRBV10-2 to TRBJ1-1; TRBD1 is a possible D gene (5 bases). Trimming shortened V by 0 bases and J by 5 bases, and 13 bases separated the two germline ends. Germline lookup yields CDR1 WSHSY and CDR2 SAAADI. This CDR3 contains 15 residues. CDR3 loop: CASSESGRGRTEAFF. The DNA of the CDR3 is TGCGCCAGCAGTGAGTCGGGGCGGGGTAGGACTGAAGCTTTCTTT.

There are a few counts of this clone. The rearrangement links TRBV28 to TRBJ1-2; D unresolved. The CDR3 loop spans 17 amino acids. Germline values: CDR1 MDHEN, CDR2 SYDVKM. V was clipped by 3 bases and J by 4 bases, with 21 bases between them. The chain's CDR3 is CASSFDWGPDAFYGYTF. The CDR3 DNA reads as TGTGCCAGCAGTTTCGATTGGGGTCCGGACGCCTTCTATGGCTACACCTTC.

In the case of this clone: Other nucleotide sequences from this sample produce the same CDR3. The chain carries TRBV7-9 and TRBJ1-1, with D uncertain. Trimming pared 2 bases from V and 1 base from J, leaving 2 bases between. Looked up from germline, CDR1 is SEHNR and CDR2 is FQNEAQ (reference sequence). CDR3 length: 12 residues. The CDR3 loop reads CASSLKNTEAFF. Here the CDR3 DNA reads TGTGCCAGCAGCTTAAAGAACACTGAAGCTTTCTTT.

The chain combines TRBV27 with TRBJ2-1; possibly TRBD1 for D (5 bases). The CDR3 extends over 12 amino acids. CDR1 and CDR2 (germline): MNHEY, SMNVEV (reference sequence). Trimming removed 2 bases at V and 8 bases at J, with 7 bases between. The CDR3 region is CASSLQGYEQFF. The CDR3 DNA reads TGTGCCAGCAGTTTACAGGGCTATGAGCAGTTCTTC.

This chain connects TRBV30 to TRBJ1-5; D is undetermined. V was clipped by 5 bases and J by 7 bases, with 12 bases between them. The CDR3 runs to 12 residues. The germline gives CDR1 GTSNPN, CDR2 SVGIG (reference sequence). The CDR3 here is CAWSGARQPQHF. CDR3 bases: TGTGCCTGGTCGGGAGCCAGACAGCCCCAGCATTTT.

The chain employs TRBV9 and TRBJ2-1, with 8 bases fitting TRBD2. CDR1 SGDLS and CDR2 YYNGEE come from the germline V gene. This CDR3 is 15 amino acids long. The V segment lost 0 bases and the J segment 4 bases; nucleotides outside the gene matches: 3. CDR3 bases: TGTGCCAGCAGCGTAGCACTAGCGGTATACAATGAGCAGTTCTTC. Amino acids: CASSVALAVYNEQFF.

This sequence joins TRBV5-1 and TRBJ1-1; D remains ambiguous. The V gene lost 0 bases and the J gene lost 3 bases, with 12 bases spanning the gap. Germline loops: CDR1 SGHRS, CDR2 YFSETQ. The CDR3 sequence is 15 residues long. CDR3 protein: CASSLAGSADTEAFF. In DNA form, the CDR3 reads TGCGCCAGCAGCTTGGCGGGCAGTGCCGACACTGAAGCTTTCTTT.